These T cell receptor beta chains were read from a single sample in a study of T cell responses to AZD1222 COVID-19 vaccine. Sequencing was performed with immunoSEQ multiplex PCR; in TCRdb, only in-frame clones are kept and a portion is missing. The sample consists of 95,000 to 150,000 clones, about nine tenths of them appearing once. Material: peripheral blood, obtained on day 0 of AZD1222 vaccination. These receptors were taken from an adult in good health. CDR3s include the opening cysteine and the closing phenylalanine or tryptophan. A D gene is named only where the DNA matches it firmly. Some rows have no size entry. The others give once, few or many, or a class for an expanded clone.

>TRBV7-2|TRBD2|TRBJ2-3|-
CASSERGSSDTQYF
TGTGCCAGCAGCGAGCGGGGGAGCTCAGATACGCAGTATTTT
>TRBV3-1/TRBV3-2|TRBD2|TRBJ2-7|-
CASSYSGGASYEQYF
TGTGCCAGCAGCTACAGCGGGGGGGCCTCCTACGAGCAGTACTTC
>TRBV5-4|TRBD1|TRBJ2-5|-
CASSLGQGRETQYF
TGTGCCAGCAGCCTGGGACAGGGAAGAGAGACCCAGTACTTC
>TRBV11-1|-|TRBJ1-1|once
CASSFGRTNTEAFF
TGTGCCAGCAGCTTCGGACGGACGAACACTGAAGCTTTCTTT
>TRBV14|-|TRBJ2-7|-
CASSHLGSYEQYF
TGTGCCAGCAGCCATCTCGGGTCCTACGAGCAGTACTTC
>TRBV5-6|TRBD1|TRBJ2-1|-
CASSGGTGRSYNEQFF
TGTGCCAGCAGCGGAGGGACAGGGAGGTCCTACAATGAGCAGTTCTTC
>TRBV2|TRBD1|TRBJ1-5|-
CASSEGTGSRPQHF
TGTGCCAGCAGTGAAGGGACAGGGAGCAGGCCCCAGCATTTT
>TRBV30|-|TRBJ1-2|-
CAWSGGSNYGYTF
TGTGCCTGGAGTGGGGGCAGTAACTATGGCTACACCTTC
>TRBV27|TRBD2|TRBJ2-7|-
CASSSRLAQRFEQYF
TGTGCCAGCAGTTCCAGACTAGCGCAACGATTCGAGCAGTACTTC
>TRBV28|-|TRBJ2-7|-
CASSAPQLPYEQYF
TGTGCCAGCAGCGCCCCGCAACTACCCTACGAGCAGTACTTC
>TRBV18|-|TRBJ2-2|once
CASSPPGSPRTGELFF
TGTGCCAGCTCACCACCTGGCAGCCCTCGAACCGGGGAGCTGTTTTTT
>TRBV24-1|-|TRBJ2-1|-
CATGGPYNEQFF
TGTGCCACCGGGGGACCATACAATGAGCAGTTCTTC
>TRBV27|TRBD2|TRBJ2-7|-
CASTRRERGYEQYF
TGTGCCAGCACTAGGCGGGAGAGGGGCTACGAGCAGTACTTC
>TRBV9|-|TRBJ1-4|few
CASSSRSATNEKLFF
TGTGCCAGCAGCTCCCGTTCAGCAACTAATGAAAAACTGTTTTTT
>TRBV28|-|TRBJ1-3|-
CASRSPGRVGNTIYF
TGTGCCAGCAGATCCCCCGGTAGAGTCGGAAACACCATATATTTT
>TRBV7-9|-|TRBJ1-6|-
CASSLGGPGVSPLHF
TGTGCCAGCAGCTTAGGCGGGCCAGGGGTATCACCCCTCCACTTT
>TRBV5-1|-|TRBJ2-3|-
CASSLNSGNTDTQYF
TGCGCCAGCAGCTTAAACAGTGGAAACACAGATACGCAGTATTTT
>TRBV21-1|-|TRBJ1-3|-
CASSKRDGDSGNTIYF
TGTGCCAGCAGCAAGCGAGACGGGGACTCTGGAAACACCATATATTTT
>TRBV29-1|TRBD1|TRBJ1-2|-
CSSGGQNYGYTF
TGCAGCTCAGGGGGGCAGAACTATGGCTACACCTTC
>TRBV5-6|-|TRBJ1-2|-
CASSPTGASYGYTF
TGTGCCAGCAGCCCGACGGGGGCGTCCTATGGCTACACCTTC
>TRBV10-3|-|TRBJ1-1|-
CAISETSSSTEAFF
TGTGCCATCAGTGAGACGTCGAGTTCCACTGAAGCTTTCTTT
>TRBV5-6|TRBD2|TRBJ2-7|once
CASSASGRLTYEQYF
TGTGCCAGCAGCGCCAGCGGGAGGCTGACGTACGAGCAGTACTTC
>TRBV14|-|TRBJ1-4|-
CASSQAGDNEKLFF
TGTGCCAGCAGCCAGGCAGGTGATAATGAAAAACTGTTTTTT
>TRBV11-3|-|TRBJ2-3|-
CASSLEGRVVTDTQYF
TGTGCCAGCAGCTTAGAAGGCAGGGTAGTCACAGATACGCAGTATTTT
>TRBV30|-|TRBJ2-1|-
CAWRQLNEQFF
TGTGCCTGGAGACAACTCAATGAGCAGTTCTTC
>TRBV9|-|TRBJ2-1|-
CASSARSYNEQFF
TGTGCCAGCAGCGCTAGGTCCTACAATGAGCAGTTCTTC
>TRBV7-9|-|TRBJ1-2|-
CASSSEARAHGYTF
TGTGCCAGCAGCTCAGAAGCAAGGGCTCATGGCTACACCTTC
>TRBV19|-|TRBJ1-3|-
CASSPSTGEGNTIYF
TGTGCCAGTTCCCCCTCGACTGGAGAGGGAAACACCATATATTTT
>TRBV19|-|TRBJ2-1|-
CASSIAMETYNEQFF
TGTGCCAGTAGTATAGCAATGGAAACCTACAATGAGCAGTTCTTC
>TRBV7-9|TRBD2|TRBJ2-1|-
CASSPPRGSGRGNEQFF
TGTGCCAGCAGCCCCCCCCGGGGTAGCGGGAGAGGAAATGAGCAGTTCTTC
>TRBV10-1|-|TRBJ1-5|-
CASSEGSGSQQPQHF
TGCGCCAGCAGTGAAGGCAGCGGTTCTCAACAGCCCCAGCATTTT
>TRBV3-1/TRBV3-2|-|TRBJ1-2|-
CASSQEGGPLSGYTF
TGTGCCAGCAGCCAAGAAGGAGGGCCCTTAAGCGGCTACACCTTC
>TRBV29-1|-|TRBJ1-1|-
CSVAAVAITEAFF
TGCAGCGTTGCGGCAGTTGCGATCACTGAAGCTTTCTTT
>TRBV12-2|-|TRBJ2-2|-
CASRLASGNTGELFF
TGTGCAAGTCGCTTAGCTAGCGGGAACACCGGGGAGCTGTTTTTT
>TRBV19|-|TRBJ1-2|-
CASSILRPALYGYTF
TGTGCCAGTAGTATCCTCCGCCCAGCCCTGTATGGCTACACCTTC
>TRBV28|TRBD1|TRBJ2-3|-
CASRLQGAKETQYF
TGTGCCAGCAGGCTACAGGGGGCGAAGGAAACGCAGTATTTT
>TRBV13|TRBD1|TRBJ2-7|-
CASSGQASYEQYF
TGTGCCAGCAGCGGACAGGCCTCCTACGAGCAGTACTTC
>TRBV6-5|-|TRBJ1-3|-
CASSPLTSGNTIYF
TGTGCCAGCAGTCCCCTGACCTCTGGAAACACCATATATTTT
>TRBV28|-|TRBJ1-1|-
CASSPPGWVLNTEAFF
TGTGCCAGCAGCCCCCCCGGATGGGTACTGAACACTGAAGCTTTCTTT
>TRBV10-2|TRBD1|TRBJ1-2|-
CASRDSGTGPFYGYTF
TGCGCCAGCAGGGACTCCGGGACAGGGCCCTTCTATGGCTACACCTTC
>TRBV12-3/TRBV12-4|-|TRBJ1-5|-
CASSPRNNQPQHF
TGTGCCAGCAGCCCACGGAACAATCAGCCCCAGCATTTT
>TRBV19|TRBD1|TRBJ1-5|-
CASTSPDRGNQPQHF
TGTGCCAGTACCTCGCCTGACAGGGGCAATCAGCCCCAGCATTTT
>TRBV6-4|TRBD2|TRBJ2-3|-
CASSATSGGTDTQYF
TGTGCCAGCAGTGCGACTAGCGGGGGCACAGATACGCAGTATTTT
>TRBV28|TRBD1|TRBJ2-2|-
CASSLGTGAVGELFF
TGTGCCAGCAGTTTAGGGACAGGGGCGGTCGGGGAGCTGTTTTTT
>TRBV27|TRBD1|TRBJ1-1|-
CASRPEAQGRTEAFF
TGTGCCAGCAGACCCGAAGCACAGGGGCGGACTGAAGCTTTCTTT
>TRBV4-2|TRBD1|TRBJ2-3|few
CASSLRDRGEFTDTQYF
TGTGCCAGCAGCCTCCGGGACAGGGGAGAGTTCACAGATACGCAGTATTTT
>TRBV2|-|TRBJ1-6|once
CASRGTGSSYNSPLHF
TGTGCCAGCAGGGGGACTGGCAGCTCCTATAATTCACCCCTCCACTTT
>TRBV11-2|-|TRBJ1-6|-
CASSPTPPANSPLHF
TGTGCCAGCAGCCCGACCCCGCCGGCGAATTCACCCCTCCACTTT
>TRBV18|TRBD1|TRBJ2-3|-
CASSAQGDGTDTQYF
TGTGCCAGCTCAGCTCAGGGGGACGGCACAGATACGCAGTATTTT
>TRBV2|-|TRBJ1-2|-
CASSEPGDNYGYTF
TGTGCCAGCAGTGAGCCAGGCGATAACTATGGCTACACCTTC